This T cell receptor beta chain is from a study of response to subunit inactivated influenza vaccine. Notes on the study in general: Only a handful of new T cells, the authors suggested, are recruited with each seasonal influenza vaccination.

MiXCR was run by TCRdb on the RT-PCR reads, yielding one entry per CDR3 protein. Here the sample spans about 520,000 distinct CDR3 sequences, about 7.2% being singletons. The germline CDR1 and CDR2 sequences are MNHEY and SVGEGT. Trimming removed 2 bases from V and 9 bases from J, with 17 bases in between. The CDR3 loop spans 15 amino acids. Concerning this clonotype: The antigen remains undetermined.

Here the sequenced sample was PBMCs from blood, taken around 25 months after vaccination. This rearrangement joins TRBV6-2 or TRBV6-3 to TRBJ2-1; D possibly matches TRBD1 or TRBD2 (6 bases each). This clonotype was sampled from a man between 50 and 75 years old who received an inactivated influenza vaccine. The CDR3 nucleotides read TGTGCCAGCAGTTACATAAGGGGGGAACGGGTTGAGCAGTTCTTC. This codes for CASSYIRGERVEQFF.